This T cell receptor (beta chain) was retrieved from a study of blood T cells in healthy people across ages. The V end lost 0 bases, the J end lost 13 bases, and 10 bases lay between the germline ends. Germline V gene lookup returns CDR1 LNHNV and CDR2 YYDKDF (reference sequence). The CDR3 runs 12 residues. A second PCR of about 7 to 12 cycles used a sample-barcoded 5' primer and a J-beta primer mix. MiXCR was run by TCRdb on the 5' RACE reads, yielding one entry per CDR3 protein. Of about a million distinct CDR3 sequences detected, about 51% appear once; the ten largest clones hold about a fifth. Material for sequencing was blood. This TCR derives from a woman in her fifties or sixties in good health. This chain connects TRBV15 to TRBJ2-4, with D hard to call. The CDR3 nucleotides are TGTGCCACCAGCAGAGATACGCCCACCCAGTACTTC. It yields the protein CATSRDTPTQYF.